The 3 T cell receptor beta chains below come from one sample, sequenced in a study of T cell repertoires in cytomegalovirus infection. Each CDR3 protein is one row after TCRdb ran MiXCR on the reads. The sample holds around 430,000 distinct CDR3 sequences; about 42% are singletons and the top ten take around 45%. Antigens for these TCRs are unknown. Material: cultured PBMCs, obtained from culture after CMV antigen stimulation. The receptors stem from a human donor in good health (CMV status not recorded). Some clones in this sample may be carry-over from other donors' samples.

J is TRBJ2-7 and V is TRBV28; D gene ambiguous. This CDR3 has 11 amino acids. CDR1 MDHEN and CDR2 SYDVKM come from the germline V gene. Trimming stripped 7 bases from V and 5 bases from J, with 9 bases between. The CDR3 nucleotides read TGTGCCAGCAAGATTAGAGACGAGCAGTACTTC. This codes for CASKIRDEQYF.

CDR3 in amino acids: CASSVWQGEYEQYF. As DNA, the CDR3 is TGTGCCAGCAGTGTGTGGCAGGGAGAGTACGAGCAGTACTTC. This chain connects TRBV2 to TRBJ2-7, with D possibly called TRBD1 or TRBD2 (5 bases each). The CDR3 covers 14 residues. V lost 4 bases and J 4 bases, leaving 14 bases between the germline ends. Germline V CDR1 and CDR2: SNHLY, FYNNEI.

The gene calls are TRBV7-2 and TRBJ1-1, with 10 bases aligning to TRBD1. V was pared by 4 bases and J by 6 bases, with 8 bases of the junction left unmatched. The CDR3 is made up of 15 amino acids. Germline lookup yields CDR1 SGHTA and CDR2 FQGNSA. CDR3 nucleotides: TGTGCCAGCAGCTCTCAGACAGGGGGCATCGCTGAAGCTTTCTTT. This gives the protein CASSSQTGGIAEAFF.